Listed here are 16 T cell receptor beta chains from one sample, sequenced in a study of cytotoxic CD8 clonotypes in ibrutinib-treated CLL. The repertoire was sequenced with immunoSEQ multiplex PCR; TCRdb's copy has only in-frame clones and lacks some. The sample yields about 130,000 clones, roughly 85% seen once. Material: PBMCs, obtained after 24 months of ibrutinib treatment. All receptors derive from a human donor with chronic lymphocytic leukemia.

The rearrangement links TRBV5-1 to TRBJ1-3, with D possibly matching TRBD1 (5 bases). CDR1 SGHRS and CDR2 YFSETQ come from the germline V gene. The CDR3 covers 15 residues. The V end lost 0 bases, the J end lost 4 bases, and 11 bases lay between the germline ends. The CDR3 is CASSLGSGLGNTIYF. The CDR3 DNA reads TGCGCCAGCAGCTTGGGATCAGGGTTGGGAAACACCATATATTTT.

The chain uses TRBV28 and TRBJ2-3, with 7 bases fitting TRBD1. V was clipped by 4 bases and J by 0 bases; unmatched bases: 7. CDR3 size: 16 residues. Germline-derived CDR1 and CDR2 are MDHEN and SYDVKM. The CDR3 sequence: CASSSKGAPSTDTQYF. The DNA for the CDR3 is TGTGCCAGCAGTTCGAAGGGGGCCCCCAGCACAGATACGCAGTATTTT.

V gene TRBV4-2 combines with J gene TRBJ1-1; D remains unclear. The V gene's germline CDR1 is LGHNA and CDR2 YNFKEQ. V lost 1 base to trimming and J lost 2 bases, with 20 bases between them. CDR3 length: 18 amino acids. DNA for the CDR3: TGTGCCAGCAGCCAAGTCCGGTACGGAGCAGGCAAAAACACTGAAGCTTTCTTT. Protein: CASSQVRYGAGKNTEAFF.

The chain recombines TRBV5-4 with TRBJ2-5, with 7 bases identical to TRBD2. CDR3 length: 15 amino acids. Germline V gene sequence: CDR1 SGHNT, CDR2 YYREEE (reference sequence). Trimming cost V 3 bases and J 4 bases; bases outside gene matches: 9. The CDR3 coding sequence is TGTGCCAGCAGCTCAGCGCGCGGGAGAAGAGAGACCCAGTACTTC. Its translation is CASSSARGRRETQYF.

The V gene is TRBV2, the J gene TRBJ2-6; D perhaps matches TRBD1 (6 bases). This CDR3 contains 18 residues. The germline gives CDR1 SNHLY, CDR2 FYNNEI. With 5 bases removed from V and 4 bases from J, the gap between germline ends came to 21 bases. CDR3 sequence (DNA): TGTGCCAGCAGTTACAGGGAACAGGGCGAGTCCGGGGCCAACGTCCTGACTTTC. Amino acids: CASSYREQGESGANVLTF.

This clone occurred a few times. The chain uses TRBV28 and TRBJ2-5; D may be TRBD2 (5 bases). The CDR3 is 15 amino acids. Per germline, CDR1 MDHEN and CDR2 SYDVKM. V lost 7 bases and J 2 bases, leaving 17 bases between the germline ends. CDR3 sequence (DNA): TGTGCCAGCAAATCCCCTGTGGGAGCACAAGAGACCCAGTACTTC. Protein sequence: CASKSPVGAQETQYF.

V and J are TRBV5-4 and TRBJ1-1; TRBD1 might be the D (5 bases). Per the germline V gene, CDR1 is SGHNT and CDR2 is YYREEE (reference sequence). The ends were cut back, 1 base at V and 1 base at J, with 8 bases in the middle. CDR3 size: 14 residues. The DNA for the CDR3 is TGTGCCAGCAGCTTGAAGACAGCGAACACTGAAGCTTTCTTT. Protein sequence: CASSLKTANTEAFF.

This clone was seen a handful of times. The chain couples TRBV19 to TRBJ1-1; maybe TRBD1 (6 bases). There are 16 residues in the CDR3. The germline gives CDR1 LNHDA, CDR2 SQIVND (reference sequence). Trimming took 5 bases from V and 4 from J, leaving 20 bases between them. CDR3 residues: CASSDILTGRVTEAFF. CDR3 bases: TGTGCCAGTAGTGACATCCTCACAGGGAGGGTCACTGAAGCTTTCTTT.

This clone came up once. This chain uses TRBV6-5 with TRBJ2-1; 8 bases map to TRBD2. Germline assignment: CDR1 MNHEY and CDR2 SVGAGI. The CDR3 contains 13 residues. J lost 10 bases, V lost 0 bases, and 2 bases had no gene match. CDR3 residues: CASSYSPSGEQFF. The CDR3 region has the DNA TGTGCCAGCAGTTACTCGCCTAGCGGGGAGCAGTTCTTC.

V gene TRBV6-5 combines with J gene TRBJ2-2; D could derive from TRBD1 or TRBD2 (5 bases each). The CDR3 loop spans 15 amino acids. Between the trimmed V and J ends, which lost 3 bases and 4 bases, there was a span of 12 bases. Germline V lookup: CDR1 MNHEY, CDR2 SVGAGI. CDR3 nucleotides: TGTGCCAGCAGTTATGGGGGAATCGGCACCGGGGAGCTGTTTTTT. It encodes CASSYGGIGTGELFF.

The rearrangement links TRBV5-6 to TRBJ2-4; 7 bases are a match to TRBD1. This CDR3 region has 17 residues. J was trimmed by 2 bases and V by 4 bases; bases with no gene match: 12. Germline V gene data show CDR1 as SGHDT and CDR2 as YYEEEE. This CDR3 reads CASSGLGTVGTKNIQYF. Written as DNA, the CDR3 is TGTGCCAGCAGCGGTCTCGGGACAGTTGGGACCAAAAACATTCAGTACTTC.

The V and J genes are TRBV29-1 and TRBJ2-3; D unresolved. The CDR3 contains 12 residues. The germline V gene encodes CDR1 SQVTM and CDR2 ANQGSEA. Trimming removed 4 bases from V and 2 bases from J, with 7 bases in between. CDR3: CSVATDTDTQYF. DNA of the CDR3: TGCAGCGTTGCAACAGACACAGATACGCAGTATTTT.

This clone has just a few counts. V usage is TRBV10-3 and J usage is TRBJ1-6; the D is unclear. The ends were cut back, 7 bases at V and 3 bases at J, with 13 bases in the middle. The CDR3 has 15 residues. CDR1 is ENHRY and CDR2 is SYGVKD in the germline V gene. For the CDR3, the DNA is TGTGCCATCACTTCGGGAAACATCTATAATTCACCCCTCCACTTT. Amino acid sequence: CAITSGNIYNSPLHF.

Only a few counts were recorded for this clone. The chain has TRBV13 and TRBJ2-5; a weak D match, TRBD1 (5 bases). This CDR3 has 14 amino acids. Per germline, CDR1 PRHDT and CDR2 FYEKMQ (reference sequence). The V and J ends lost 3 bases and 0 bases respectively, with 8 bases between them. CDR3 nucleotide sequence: TGTGCCAGCAGCTTTGGGGCGAACCAAGAGACCCAGTACTTC. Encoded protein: CASSFGANQETQYF. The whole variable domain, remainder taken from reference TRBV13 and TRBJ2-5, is AAGVIQSPRHLIKEKRETATLKCYPIPRHDTVYWYQQGPGQDPQFLISFYEKMQSDKGSIPDRFSAQQFSDYHSELNMSSLELGDSALYFCASSFGANQETQYFGPGTRLLVL.

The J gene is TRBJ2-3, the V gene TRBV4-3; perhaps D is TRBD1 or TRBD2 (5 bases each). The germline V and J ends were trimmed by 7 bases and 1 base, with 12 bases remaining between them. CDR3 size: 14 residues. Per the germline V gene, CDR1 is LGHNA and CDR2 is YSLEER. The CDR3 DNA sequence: TGCGCCAGCAACACCGGGACGCGCACAGATACGCAGTATTTT. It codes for CASNTGTRTDTQYF.

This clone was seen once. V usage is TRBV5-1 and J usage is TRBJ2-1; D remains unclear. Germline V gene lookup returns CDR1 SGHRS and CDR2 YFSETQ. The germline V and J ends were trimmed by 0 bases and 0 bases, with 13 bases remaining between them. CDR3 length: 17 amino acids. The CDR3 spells CASSLDPGSSSYNEQFF. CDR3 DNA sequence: TGCGCCAGCAGCTTGGATCCGGGTTCTAGCTCCTACAATGAGCAGTTCTTC.